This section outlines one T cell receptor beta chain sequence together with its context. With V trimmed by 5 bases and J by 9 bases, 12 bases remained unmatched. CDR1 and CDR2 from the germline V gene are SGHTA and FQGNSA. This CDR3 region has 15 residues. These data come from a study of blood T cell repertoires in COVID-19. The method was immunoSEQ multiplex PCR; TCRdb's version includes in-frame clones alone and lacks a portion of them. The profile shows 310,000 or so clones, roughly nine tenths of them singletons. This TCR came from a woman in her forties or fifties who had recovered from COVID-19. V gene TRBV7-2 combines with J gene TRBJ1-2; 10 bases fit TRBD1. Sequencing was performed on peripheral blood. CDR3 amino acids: CASSLRRGQGNSYTF. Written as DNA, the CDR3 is TGTGCCAGCAGCCTAAGAAGGGGACAGGGGAATAGCTACACCTTC.